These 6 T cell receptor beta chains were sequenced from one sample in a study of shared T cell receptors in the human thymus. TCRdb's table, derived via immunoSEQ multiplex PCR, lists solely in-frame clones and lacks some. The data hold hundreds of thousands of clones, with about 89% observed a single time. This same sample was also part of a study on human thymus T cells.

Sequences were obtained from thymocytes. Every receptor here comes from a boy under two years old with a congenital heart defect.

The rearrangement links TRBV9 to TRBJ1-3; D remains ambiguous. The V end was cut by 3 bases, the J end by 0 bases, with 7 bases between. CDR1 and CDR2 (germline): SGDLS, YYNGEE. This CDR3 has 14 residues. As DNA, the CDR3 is TGTGCCAGCAGCGACGGAGGCTCTGGAAACACCATATATTTT. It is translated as CASSDGGSGNTIYF. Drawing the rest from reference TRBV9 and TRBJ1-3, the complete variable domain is DSGVTQTPKHLITATGQRVTLRCSPRSGDLSVYWYQQSLDQGLQFLIQYYNGEERAKGNILERFSAQQFPDLHSELNLSSLELGDSALYFCASSDGGSGNTIYFGEGSWLTVV.

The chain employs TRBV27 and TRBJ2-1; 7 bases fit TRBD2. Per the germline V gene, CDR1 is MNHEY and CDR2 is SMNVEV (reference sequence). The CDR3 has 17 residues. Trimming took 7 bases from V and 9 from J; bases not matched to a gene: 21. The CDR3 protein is CASTEEFRAGERGEQFF. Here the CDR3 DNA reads TGTGCCAGCACGGAAGAATTCAGGGCGGGAGAAAGAGGTGAGCAGTTCTTC.

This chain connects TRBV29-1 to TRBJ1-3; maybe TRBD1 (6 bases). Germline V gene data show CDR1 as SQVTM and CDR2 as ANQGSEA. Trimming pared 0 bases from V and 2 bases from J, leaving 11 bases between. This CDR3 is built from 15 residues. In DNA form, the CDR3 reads TGCAGCGTTGAAGATACAGGGTTCACTGGAAACACCATATATTTT. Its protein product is CSVEDTGFTGNTIYF.

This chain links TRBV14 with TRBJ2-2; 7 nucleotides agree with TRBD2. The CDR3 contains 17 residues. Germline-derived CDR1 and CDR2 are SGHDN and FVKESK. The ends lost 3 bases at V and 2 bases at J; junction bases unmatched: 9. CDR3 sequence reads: CASSQDAREGNTGELFF. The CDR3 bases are TGTGCCAGCAGCCAGGACGCCAGGGAGGGTAACACCGGGGAGCTGTTTTTT.

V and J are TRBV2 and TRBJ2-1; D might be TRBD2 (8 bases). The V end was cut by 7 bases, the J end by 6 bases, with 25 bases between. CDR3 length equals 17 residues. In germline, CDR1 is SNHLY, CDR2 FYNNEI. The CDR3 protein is CASKRGQGVVVPNEQFF. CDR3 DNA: TGTGCCAGCAAGCGGGGGCAGGGGGTTGTGGTCCCCAATGAGCAGTTCTTC.

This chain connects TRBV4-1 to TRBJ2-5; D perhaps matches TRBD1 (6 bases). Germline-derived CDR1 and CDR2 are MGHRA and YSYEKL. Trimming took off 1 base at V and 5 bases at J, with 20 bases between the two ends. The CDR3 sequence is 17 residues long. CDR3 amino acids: CASSQGRGGPDGETQYF. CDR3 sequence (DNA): TGCGCCAGCAGCCAAGGAAGAGGGGGTCCAGACGGGGAGACCCAGTACTTC.